This TCR beta chain was captured by sequencing in a study of blood T cell repertoires in COVID-19. The count of this clone is one. The germline V gene has CDR1 SQVTM and CDR2 ANQGSEA. Germline trimming cut 2 bases from V and 11 bases from J; bases unmatched to any gene: 11. This CDR3 spans 13 amino acids. Assay used: immunoSEQ multiplex PCR; TCRdb lists only in-frame clones, some missing. This table has approximately 220,000 clones, around 83% appearing once. Two negative PCRs, clearance, or symptom resolution had been documented for recovered Cohort 3 donors. The specimen was PBMCs or T cells enriched from blood (not recorded which). This chain links TRBV29-1 with TRBJ1-1; 7 bases are shared with TRBD1. The source is a woman between 35 and 50 years old who had recovered from COVID-19. CDR3 loop: CSVEIGSGQRAFF. The CDR3 DNA follows: TGCAGCGTTGAAATCGGGTCGGGACAGCGGGCTTTCTTT. Looking up the rest from reference TRBV29-1 and TRBJ1-1 gives the full variable domain: SAVISQKPSRDICQRGTSLTIQCQVDSQVTMMFWYRQQPGQSLTLIATANQGSEATYESGFVIDKFPISRPNLTFSTLTVSNMSPEDSSIYLCSVEIGSGQRAFFGQGTRLTVV.